What follows are 6 T cell receptor beta chains derived from one specimen sequenced in a study of blood T cell repertoires in COVID-19 (dated by TCRdb to the early 2020s). The library was obtained by the immunoSEQ multiplex PCR assay. This immuneACCESS table, as held by TCRdb, lists in-frame sequences with V and J called but not all clones. Of the missing ones, under half trace to an unresolved V gene in checked studies; the others have no known cause. This sample holds fewer than 200,000 clones; approximately 90% were observed only once. Jointly, the top ten make up under 5% of the sample. The sequenced sample consisted of peripheral blood. The receptors derive from a woman aged 55-70 years who had recovered from COVID-19.

The chain uses TRBV11-2 and TRBJ2-5, with 7 bases fitting TRBD1. The germline CDR1 and CDR2 sequences are SGHAT and FQNNGV. The V gene end was trimmed by 5 bases and the J gene end by 1 base; junction bases not matched to a gene: 7. There are 15 residues in the CDR3. CDR3: CASSPGTVTQETQYF. The CDR3 nucleotides read TGTGCCAGCAGCCCCGGGACAGTCACCCAAGAGACCCAGTACTTC.

CDR3 in DNA: TGCGCCAGCAGCCCCACCCTACAGGGGGCCGGAGGAAACACCATATATTTT. This codes for CASSPTLQGAGGNTIYF. V usage is TRBV4-3 and J usage is TRBJ1-3, with TRBD1 identical over 9 bases. Looked up from germline, CDR1 is LGHNA and CDR2 is YSLEER. CDR3 size: 17 residues. Trimming cost V 4 bases and J 4 bases; bases outside gene matches: 11.

The genes are TRBV5-8 and TRBJ1-3, with D maybe TRBD1 (6 bases). Trimming pared 0 bases from V and 1 base from J, leaving 8 bases between. CDR3 length equals 15 residues. Germline V gene sequence: CDR1 SGHTS, CDR2 YDEGEE. CDR3 residues: CASSLARGSGNTIYF. The CDR3 coding sequence is TGTGCCAGCAGCTTGGCCAGGGGATCTGGAAACACCATATATTTT.

V and J are TRBV5-1 and TRBJ2-3, with 8 nucleotides matching TRBD2. This CDR3 comprises 17 residues. V shed 0 bases and J 0 bases; nucleotides not matched to a gene: 6. Germline V lookup: CDR1 SGHRS, CDR2 YFSETQ. In DNA, the CDR3 is TGCGCCAGCAGCTTGGCCCCAACGGGGGGGAGCACAGATACGCAGTATTTT. This translates into CASSLAPTGGSTDTQYF. The variable domain in full, completed from reference TRBV5-1 and TRBJ2-3, reads KAGVTQTPRYLIKTRGQQVTLSCSPISGHRSVSWYQQTPGQGLQFLFEYFSETQRNKGNFPGRFSGRQFSNSRSEMNVSTLELGDSALYLCASSLAPTGGSTDTQYFGPGTRLTVL.

The chain links TRBV6-4 to TRBJ1-2; D gene ambiguous. This CDR3 spans 14 amino acids. Germline V lookup: CDR1 MRHNA, CDR2 SNTAGT. V was cut by 0 bases and J by 4 bases, with 9 bases left in between. The CDR3 DNA follows: TGTGCCAGCAGTGACTCAACCGGGAGCTATGGCTACACCTTC. It translates to CASSDSTGSYGYTF.

This rearrangement joins TRBV4-3 to TRBJ2-1; D gene unclear. Germline V lookup: CDR1 LGHNA, CDR2 YSLEER. This CDR3 contains 15 residues. Between the trimmed V and J ends, which lost 4 bases and 13 bases, there was a span of 23 bases. DNA for the CDR3: TGCGCCAGCAGCCCCAAAAGTGGGCACATGAACGATCAGTTCTTC. Translating gives CASSPKSGHMNDQFF.